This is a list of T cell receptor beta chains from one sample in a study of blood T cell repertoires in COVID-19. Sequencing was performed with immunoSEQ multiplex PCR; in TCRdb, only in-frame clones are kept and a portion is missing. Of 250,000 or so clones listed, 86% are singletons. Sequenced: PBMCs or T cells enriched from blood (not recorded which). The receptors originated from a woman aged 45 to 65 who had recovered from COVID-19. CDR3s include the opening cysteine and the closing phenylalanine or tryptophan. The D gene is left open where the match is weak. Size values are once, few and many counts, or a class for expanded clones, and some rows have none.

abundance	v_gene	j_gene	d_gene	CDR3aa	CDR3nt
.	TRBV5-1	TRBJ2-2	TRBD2	CASRLSAGGPSGELFF	TGCGCCAGCAGATTGAGTGCGGGAGGGCCCTCCGGGGAGCTGTTTTTT
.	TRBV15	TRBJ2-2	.	CATRLLVAGELFF	TGTGCCACCCGACTTCTAGTGGCCGGGGAGCTGTTTTTT
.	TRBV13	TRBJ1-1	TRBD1	CASKQRFRGTEAFF	TGTGCCAGCAAGCAGCGATTCAGGGGGACTGAAGCTTTCTTT
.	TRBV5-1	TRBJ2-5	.	CASSLGGWQETQYF	TGCGCCAGCAGCTTGGGGGGCTGGCAAGAGACCCAGTACTTC
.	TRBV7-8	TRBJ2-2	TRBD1	CASSFPSDRGPGDTGELFF	TGTGCCAGCAGCTTCCCCTCGGACAGGGGGCCGGGAGACACCGGGGAGCTGTTTTTT
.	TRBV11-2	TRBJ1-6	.	CASSLGFRDNSPLHF	TGTGCCAGCAGCTTAGGGTTCAGGGATAATTCACCCCTCCACTTT
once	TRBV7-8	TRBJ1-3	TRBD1	CASSLDRASGNTIYF	TGTGCCAGCAGCCTCGACAGGGCCTCTGGAAACACCATATATTTT
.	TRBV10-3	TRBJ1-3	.	CAIRGLSGNTIYF	TGTGCCATCAGGGGACTCTCTGGAAACACCATATATTTT
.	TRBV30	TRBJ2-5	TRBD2	CAWGLAGYFETQYF	TGTGCCTGGGGACTAGCGGGTTATTTCGAGACCCAGTACTTC
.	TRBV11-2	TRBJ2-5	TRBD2	CASSWTSGGRYGETQYF	TGTGCCAGCAGCTGGACTAGCGGGGGGCGCTACGGAGAGACCCAGTACTTC
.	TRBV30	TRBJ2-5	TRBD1	CAFRTGGSQETQYF	TGTGCCTTCCGGACAGGGGGCTCCCAAGAGACCCAGTACTTC
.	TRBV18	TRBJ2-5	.	CASEGGETQYF	TGTGCCAGCGAAGGAGGAGAGACCCAGTACTTC
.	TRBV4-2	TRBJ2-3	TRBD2	CASSQYGLAGGDTQYF	TGTGCCAGCAGCCAATATGGACTAGCGGGGGGAGATACGCAGTATTTT
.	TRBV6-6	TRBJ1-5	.	CASSYMDGGNQPQHF	TGTGCCAGCAGTTACATGGACGGGGGGAATCAGCCCCAGCATTTT
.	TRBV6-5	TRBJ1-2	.	CASSYGTGNYGYTF	TGTGCCAGCAGTTACGGTACCGGGAACTATGGCTACACCTTC
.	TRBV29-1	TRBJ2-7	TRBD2	CSVEIAGVREQYF	TGCAGCGTTGAAATAGCGGGAGTGCGGGAGCAGTACTTC
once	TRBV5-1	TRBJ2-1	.	CASSLLDRNEQFF	TGCGCCAGCAGCTTATTAGATCGGAATGAGCAGTTCTTC
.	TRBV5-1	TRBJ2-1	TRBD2	CASSLVAGGYNEQFF	TGCGCCAGCAGCTTGGTAGCGGGAGGATACAATGAGCAGTTCTTC
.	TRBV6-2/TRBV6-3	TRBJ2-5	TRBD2	CASSHLWASGNQETQYF	TGTGCCAGCAGCCACCTATGGGCTAGCGGGAACCAAGAGACCCAGTACTTC
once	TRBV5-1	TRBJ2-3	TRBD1	CASSLAGQSTDTQYF	TGCGCCAGCAGCTTGGCGGGACAGTCCACAGATACGCAGTATTTT
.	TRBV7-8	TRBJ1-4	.	CASSLGRNSEKLFF	TGTGCCAGCAGCTTGGGGAGAAACTCTGAAAAACTGTTTTTT
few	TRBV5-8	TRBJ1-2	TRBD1	CASSSVGDSNYGYTF	TGTGCCAGCAGCTCTGTTGGGGACAGCAACTATGGCTACACCTTC
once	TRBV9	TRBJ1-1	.	CASSVEAQGQGAFF	TGTGCCAGCAGCGTAGAAGCTCAGGGGCAGGGAGCTTTCTTT
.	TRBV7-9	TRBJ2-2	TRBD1	CASSLRQGNTGELFF	TGTGCCAGCAGCTTAAGACAGGGGAACACCGGGGAGCTGTTTTTT
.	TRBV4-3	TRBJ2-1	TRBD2	CASSQEAGVYYNEQFF	TGCGCCAGCAGCCAAGAGGCGGGGGTTTACTACAATGAGCAGTTCTTC
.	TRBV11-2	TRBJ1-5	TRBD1	CASSSGGQPQHF	TGTGCCAGCAGCTCAGGGGGGCAGCCCCAGCATTTT
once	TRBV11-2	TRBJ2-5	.	CASRDPGRQETQYF	TGTGCCAGCAGGGATCCAGGGAGGCAAGAGACCCAGTACTTC
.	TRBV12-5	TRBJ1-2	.	CASGLVSAGLHGYTF	TGTGCTAGTGGTTTGGTCTCTGCGGGCCTCCATGGCTACACCTTC
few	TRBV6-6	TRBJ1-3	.	CASSYGETGNTIYF	TGTGCCAGCAGTTACGGGGAGACTGGAAACACCATATATTTT
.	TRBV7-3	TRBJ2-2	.	CASSPTGDTGELFF	TGTGCCAGCAGCCCAACGGGAGACACCGGGGAGCTGTTTTTT
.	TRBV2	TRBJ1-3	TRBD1	CASSEEGAGGVSGNTIYF	TGTGCCAGCTCCGAGGAGGGGGCAGGGGGCGTCTCTGGAAACACCATATATTTT
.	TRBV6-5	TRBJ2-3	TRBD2	CASSSSGRKDTQYF	TGTGCCAGCAGCTCTAGCGGGAGGAAAGATACGCAGTATTTT
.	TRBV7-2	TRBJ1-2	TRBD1	CASSPTVIWDRGVKLGYTF	TGTGCCAGCAGCCCTACCGTAATTTGGGACAGGGGGGTTAAATTGGGCTACACCTTC
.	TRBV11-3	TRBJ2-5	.	CASSFFTEETQYF	TGTGCCAGCAGCTTTTTTACGGAGGAGACCCAGTACTTC
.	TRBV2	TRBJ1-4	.	CASSGQGNEKLFF	TGTGCCAGCAGTGGCCAGGGGAATGAAAAACTGTTTTTT
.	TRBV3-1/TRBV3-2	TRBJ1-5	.	CASSQDQGLNQPQHF	TGTGCCAGCAGCCAAGACCAGGGTCTAAATCAGCCCCAGCATTTT
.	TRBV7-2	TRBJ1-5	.	CASSLRAGSSNQPQHF	TGTGCCAGCAGCTTAAGGGCAGGGTCTAGCAATCAGCCCCAGCATTTT
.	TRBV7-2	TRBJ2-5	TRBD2	CASSLGGLAGETQYF	TGTGCCAGCAGCTTAGGGGGACTAGCGGGAGAGACCCAGTACTTC
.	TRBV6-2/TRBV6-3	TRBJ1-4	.	CASSLVRVGEKLFF	TGTGCCAGCAGCCTCGTGAGGGTGGGTGAAAAACTGTTTTTT
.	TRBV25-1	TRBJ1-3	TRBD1	CASSRQGAGNTIYF	TGTGCCAGCAGTAGACAGGGAGCTGGAAACACCATATATTTT
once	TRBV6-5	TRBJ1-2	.	CASSYRGRGYGYTF	TGTGCCAGCAGTTACAGAGGACGAGGGTATGGCTACACCTTC
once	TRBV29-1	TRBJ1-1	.	CSVDRGRGTEAFF	TGCAGCGTTGACAGGGGCAGGGGTACTGAAGCTTTCTTT
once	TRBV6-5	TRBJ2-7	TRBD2	CASTPLAGLYEQYF	TGTGCCAGCACCCCATTAGCGGGGCTCTACGAGCAGTACTTC
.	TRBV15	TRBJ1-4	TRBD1	CAIAQGSLATNEKLFF	TGTGCCATCGCACAGGGGTCCCTCGCAACTAATGAAAAACTGTTTTTT
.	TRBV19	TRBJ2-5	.	CASSKRLVPPQETQYF	TGTGCCAGTAGTAAACGACTAGTCCCGCCACAAGAGACCCAGTACTTC
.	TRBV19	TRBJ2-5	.	CASSTTGGETQYF	TGTGCCAGTAGTACTACGGGGGGCGAGACCCAGTACTTC
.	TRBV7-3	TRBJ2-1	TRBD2	CASSLEGLAGDEQFF	TGTGCCAGCAGCTTAGAGGGACTAGCGGGAGATGAGCAGTTCTTC
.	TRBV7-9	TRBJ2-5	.	CASSLSGVVETQYF	TGTGCCAGCAGCTTATCAGGGGTGGTAGAGACCCAGTACTTC
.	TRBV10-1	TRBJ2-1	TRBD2	CASSERLAGAEQFF	TGCGCCAGCAGTGAGAGACTAGCGGGGGCTGAGCAGTTCTTC
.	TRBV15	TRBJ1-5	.	CATSREWAGAPNQPQHF	TGTGCCACCAGCAGAGAGTGGGCAGGGGCCCCCAATCAGCCCCAGCATTTT
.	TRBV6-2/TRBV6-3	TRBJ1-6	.	CASSDDRNNSPLHF	TGTGCCAGCAGTGACGACAGAAATAATTCACCCCTCCACTTT